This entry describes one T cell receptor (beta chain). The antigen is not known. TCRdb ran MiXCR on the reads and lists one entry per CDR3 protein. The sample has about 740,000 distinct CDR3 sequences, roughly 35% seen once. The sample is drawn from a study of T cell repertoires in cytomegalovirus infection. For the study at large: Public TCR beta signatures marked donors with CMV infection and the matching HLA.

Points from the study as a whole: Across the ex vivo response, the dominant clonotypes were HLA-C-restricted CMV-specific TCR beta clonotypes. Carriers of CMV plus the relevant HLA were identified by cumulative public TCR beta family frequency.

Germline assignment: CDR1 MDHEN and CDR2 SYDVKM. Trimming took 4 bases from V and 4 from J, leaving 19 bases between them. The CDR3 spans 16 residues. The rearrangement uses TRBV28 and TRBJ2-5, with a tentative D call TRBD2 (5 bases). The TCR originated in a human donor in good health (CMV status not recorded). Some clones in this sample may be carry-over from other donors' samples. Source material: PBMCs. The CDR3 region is CASSYAEGNRGETQYF. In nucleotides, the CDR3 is TGTGCCAGCAGTTACGCCGAAGGGAACCGGGGAGAGACCCAGTACTTC.